This T cell receptor (beta chain) appears in the sequencing data of a study of patients and donors after allogeneic stem cell transplantation. J was trimmed by 5 bases and V by 3 bases; bases with no gene match: 4. CDR1 and CDR2 from the germline V gene are MNHNS and SASEGT. This CDR3 spans 16 amino acids. TCRdb processed the RT-PCR reads anew with MiXCR; each CDR3 protein has one entry. Counted here are hundreds of thousands of distinct CDR3 sequences, more than 15% occurring once; the ten biggest clones make up 7% to 7.5%. The sequencing input was blood, either unsorted or a sorted T cell fraction (not recorded which). The sequence came from a human donor who was either an allogeneic HSCT recipient or a stem cell or donor lymphocyte infusion donor (not recorded which). It is not recorded whose cells these are; they may come from a transplant donor. The rearrangement links TRBV6-1 to TRBJ2-1, with 13 bases lining up with TRBD2. This CDR3 reads CASSDTSGGGHNEQFF. The CDR3 nucleotides read TGTGCCAGCAGTGACACTAGCGGGGGGGGGCACAATGAGCAGTTCTTC.